This record concerns one T cell receptor (beta chain) sequence. No antigen is known for it. The data were obtained in a study of Graves' ophthalmopathy and Graves' hyperthyroidism. Study overall: Hyperthyroidism was classified as stable if no ophthalmopathy occurred within 18 months of follow-up. Regarding the study as a whole: Blood also carried most expanded thyroid clonotypes exceeding 0.001 frequency. The model's prediction of ophthalmopathy progression had 65% to 71% sensitivity and around 78% specificity.

CDR3 length equals 14 residues. CDR1 and CDR2 (germline): SEHNR, FQNEAQ (reference sequence). The V and J ends lost 5 bases and 7 bases, in that order; junction bases with no gene match: 11. TCR beta CDR3 amplification used RNA transcripts. First-round RT-PCR employed HTBI primers, with a second-round multiplex PCR after it. TCRdb recomputed calls from the multiplex PCR reads with MiXCR, one row per CDR3 protein. The sample records around 1.1 million distinct CDR3 sequences, approximately 35% being singletons. The V and J genes are TRBV7-9 and TRBJ2-7; 7 nucleotides agree with TRBD1. The origin of this receptor is an adult man with Graves' hyperthyroidism. The sample was peripheral blood or thyroid tissue (not recorded which). CDR3 region: CASSIKQGMSEQYF. CDR3 DNA sequence: TGTGCCAGCAGCATAAAACAGGGGATGTCGGAGCAGTACTTC.